A single sample is the source of the 23 T cell receptor beta chains below, sequenced in a study of cytomegalovirus exposure and HLA in healthy donors. The PCR employed 60 Vbeta primers together with 13 Jbeta primers. Generated by immunoSEQ multiplex PCR, the TCRdb table keeps only in-frame clones and is missing some. The sample yields about 130,000 clones, 85% seen once. The sequencing input was PBMCs. Receptors were obtained from a woman younger than 45 in good health and CMV-seropositive.

The V and J genes are TRBV5-6 and TRBJ2-3; 8 bases match TRBD1. Germline trimming cut 2 bases from V and 5 bases from J; bases unmatched to any gene: 10. Germline CDR1 SGHDT, CDR2 YYEEEE. The CDR3 is made up of 16 amino acids. The DNA for the CDR3 is TGTGCCAGCAGCTTCGCGACCACAGGGGGACTAGATACGCAGTATTTT. This gives the protein CASSFATTGGLDTQYF.

CDR3: CAWSQGQGQPQHF. The CDR3 nucleotides are TGTGCCTGGAGTCAAGGGCAGGGGCAGCCCCAGCATTTT. The chain carries TRBV30 and TRBJ1-5; TRBD1 might be the D (6 bases). Per the germline V gene, CDR1 is GTSNPN and CDR2 is SVGIG (reference sequence). Trimming took off 2 bases at V and 7 bases at J, with 12 bases between the two ends. The CDR3 loop spans 13 amino acids. The full variable domain, its missing parts supplied by reference TRBV30 and TRBJ1-5, is SQTIHQWPATLVQPVGSPLSLECTVEGTSNPNLYWYRQAAGRGLQLLFYSVGIGQISSEVPQNLSASRPQDRQFILSSKKLLLSDSGFYLCAWSQGQGQPQHFGDGTRLSIL.

This chain uses TRBV30 with TRBJ2-3, with 7 positions matching TRBD2. The CDR3 loop spans 14 amino acids. The ends lost 1 base at V and 0 bases at J; junction bases unmatched: 1. CDR1 GTSNPN and CDR2 SVGIG come from the germline V gene (reference sequence). The DNA for the CDR3 is TGTGCCTGGAGTGGGGGGGGGAGCACAGATACGCAGTATTTT. Protein product: CAWSGGGSTDTQYF.

This CDR3 reads CASSVGGALHF. In DNA, the CDR3 is TGTGCCAGCAGCGTAGGGGGGGCCCTCCACTTT. The rearrangement links TRBV9 to TRBJ1-6, with D maybe TRBD1 (5 bases). Germline loops: CDR1 SGDLS, CDR2 YYNGEE. The ends were cut back, 0 bases at V and 14 bases at J, with 6 bases in the middle. The CDR3 length is 11 residues. The variable domain in full, with the rest retrieved from reference TRBV9 and TRBJ1-6, is DSGVTQTPKHLITATGQRVTLRCSPRSGDLSVYWYQQSLDQGLQFLIQYYNGEERAKGNILERFSAQQFPDLHSELNLSSLELGDSALYFCASSVGGALHFGNGTRLTVT.

V gene TRBV10-1 combines with J gene TRBJ1-3; 8 bases are a match to TRBD1. This CDR3 contains 15 residues. V was clipped by 3 bases and J by 3 bases; unmatched bases: 4. Germline CDR1 is WNHNN and CDR2 is SYGVQD (reference sequence). This CDR3 reads CASSDGGQGGNTIYF. CDR3 bases: TGCGCCAGCAGTGATGGTGGACAGGGTGGAAACACCATATATTTT.

The chain links TRBV10-2 to TRBJ1-1, with D possibly matching TRBD1 (5 bases). This CDR3 is 12 amino acids long. The germline V gene has CDR1 WSHSY and CDR2 SAAADI. Trimming stripped 7 bases from V and 2 bases from J, with 8 bases between. The CDR3 loop is CASTQGNTEAFF. The CDR3 DNA reads TGCGCCAGCACCCAGGGTAACACTGAAGCTTTCTTT.

The V gene is TRBV10-1, the J gene TRBJ2-7; D is possibly TRBD2 (6 bases). This CDR3 comprises 14 residues. V shed 0 bases and J shed 3 bases, with 9 bases lying between them. The V gene's germline CDR1 is WNHNN and CDR2 SYGVQD (reference sequence). This CDR3 is CASSESGSFYEQYF. The CDR3 DNA reads as TGCGCCAGCAGTGAGTCCGGGAGTTTCTACGAGCAGTACTTC.

The gene calls are TRBV7-2 and TRBJ1-1; D is undetermined. In germline, CDR1 is SGHTA, CDR2 FQGNSA. Trimming pared 2 bases from V and 1 base from J, leaving 5 bases between. This CDR3 spans 13 amino acids. The CDR3 here is CASSLSRNTEAFF. The CDR3, as DNA: TGTGCCAGCAGCTTATCCCGGAACACTGAAGCTTTCTTT.

As concerns this clone: The junction departs from the called germline gene at one end, perhaps through a read error. The V and J genes are TRBV6-5 and TRBJ1-1; no definite D call. The V gene's germline CDR1 is MNHEY and CDR2 SVGAGI. CDR3 length equals 13 residues. CDR3 residues: CASGYSGITEAFF. CDR3 in DNA: TGTGCCAGCGGTTACAGCGGGATCACTGAAGCTTTCTTT.

V gene TRBV18 combines with J gene TRBJ2-1; 7 nucleotides match TRBD2. The CDR3 totals 15 residues. CDR1 is KGHSH, CDR2 LQKENI, per germline. J gave up 7 bases and V 4 bases, and 10 bases lay outside the gene matches. Here the CDR3 DNA reads TGTGCCAGCTCACAGTCCGGGGGGAGTGGAAATGAGCAGTTCTTC. Translated, it gives CASSQSGGSGNEQFF.

This clone came up once. This chain links TRBV30 with TRBJ2-7; perhaps TRBD1 as D (6 bases). Germline CDR1 reads GTSNPN; CDR2 reads SVGIG (reference sequence). The CDR3 contains 11 residues. Trimming took 5 bases from V and 5 from J, leaving 10 bases between them. As DNA, the CDR3 is TGTGCCTGGGCTGGGGGCCACGAGCAGTACTTC. Translated: CAWAGGHEQYF.

This chain joins TRBV6-6 and TRBJ2-1; 8 bases map to TRBD2. Germline loops: CDR1 MNHNY, CDR2 SVGAGI (reference sequence). The V and J ends lost 6 bases and 6 bases, in that order; junction bases with no gene match: 13. The CDR3 sequence is 16 residues long. This chain's CDR3 is CASSARGGRVFNEQFF. The CDR3 bases are TGTGCCAGCAGCGCCCGGGGGGGCCGGGTGTTCAATGAGCAGTTCTTC.

CDR3 nucleotides: TGCGCCAGCAGCTTGGGAGTCAAGGGGAATAGCAATCAGCCCCAGCATTTT. Residues: CASSLGVKGNSNQPQHF. The J gene is TRBJ1-5, the V gene TRBV5-1, with D tentatively TRBD1 (5 bases). Trimming shortened V by 0 bases and J by 0 bases, and 13 bases separated the two germline ends. The CDR3 runs 17 residues. Germline V gives CDR1 SGHRS, CDR2 YFSETQ.

This chain uses TRBV6-6 with TRBJ1-5, with 8 bases matching TRBD1. The CDR3 covers 15 residues. V lost 4 bases, J lost 5 bases, and 7 bases stayed unmatched. CDR1 and CDR2 from the germline V gene are MNHNY and SVGAGI (reference sequence). Here the CDR3 DNA reads TGTGCCAGCAGTTCCCAGGGGGCGTCCTATCAGCCCCAGCATTTT. Translating it yields CASSSQGASYQPQHF.

V and J are TRBV28 and TRBJ1-5, with D perhaps matching TRBD1 (6 bases). Germline V gene lookup returns CDR1 MDHEN and CDR2 SYDVKM. V was cut by 4 bases and J by 4 bases, with 11 bases left in between. The CDR3 extends over 14 amino acids. CDR3 in DNA: TGTGCCAGCAGTTACAGGGTGGGGAATCAGCCCCAGCATTTT. It translates to CASSYRVGNQPQHF.

The chain is built from TRBV7-3 and TRBJ2-7; D is unclear. V dropped 2 bases and J dropped 2 bases, with 10 bases sitting between them. The CDR3 sequence is 14 residues long. Germline CDR1 is SGHTA and CDR2 is FQGTGA. The CDR3 sequence is CASSLDSGPYEQYF. The CDR3 bases are TGTGCCAGCAGCTTAGATAGTGGGCCCTACGAGCAGTACTTC.

Concerning this clone: Compared with germline, one end of the junction differs, possibly owing to a read error. In the same sample, other DNA sequences code for this CDR3. V and J are TRBV5-4 and TRBJ1-1, with D perhaps TRBD1 (5 bases). This CDR3 comprises 17 residues. Germline V lookup: CDR1 SGHNT, CDR2 YYREEE (reference sequence). CDR3 sequence: CASSSPGGSSLNTEAFF. DNA for the CDR3: TGTGCAAGCAGCTCCCCCGGGGGATCCTCTTTGAACACTGAAGCTTTCTTT.

The V gene is TRBV5-1, the J gene TRBJ2-1, with 9 positions matching TRBD2. Germline CDR1 and CDR2: SGHRS and YFSETQ. The CDR3 runs 15 residues. V lost 3 bases, J lost 7 bases, and 8 bases stayed unmatched. In DNA form, the CDR3 reads TGCGCCAGCAGCTACCTAGCGGGACTGGGGAATGAGCAGTTCTTC. This translates into CASSYLAGLGNEQFF.

In its sample, this clone was seen once. The chain is built from TRBV28 and TRBJ2-2; unclear D gene. Deletions cut 10 bases from V and 1 base from J, with 22 bases between. Germline CDR1 reads MDHEN; CDR2 reads SYDVKM. This CDR3 spans 17 amino acids. The CDR3 spells CATLSLNRSLNTGELFF. Here the CDR3 DNA reads TGTGCCACCCTCAGTTTAAACAGATCTTTGAACACCGGGGAGCTGTTTTTT.

A single count supports this clone. This sequence joins TRBV29-1 and TRBJ2-7; 7 positions match TRBD2. The CDR3 covers 13 residues. Germline CDR1 is SQVTM and CDR2 is ANQGSEA. J lost 4 bases, V lost 7 bases, and 10 bases had no gene match. The CDR3 reads CSAREGGRYEQYF. CDR3 bases: TGCAGCGCTAGGGAGGGAGGGCGTTACGAGCAGTACTTC.

The CDR3 protein is CASSELGTVPNTEAFF. The CDR3 DNA reads TGTGCCAGCAGTGAATTGGGGACAGTACCAAACACTGAAGCTTTCTTT. The chain combines TRBV25-1 with TRBJ1-1; 7 bases line up with TRBD1. CDR1 and CDR2 from the germline V gene are MGHDK and SYGVNS. This CDR3 is built from 16 residues. Losses at the gene ends were 1 base for V and 2 bases for J; bases not matched to a gene: 7.

The chain recombines TRBV9 with TRBJ2-3; TRBD1 might be the D (5 bases). The CDR3 sequence is 12 residues long. Germline loops: CDR1 SGDLS, CDR2 YYNGEE. V was cut by 5 bases and J by 7 bases, with 11 bases left in between. CDR3 sequence (DNA): TGTGCCAGCAGTACCGGACAAAATACGCAGTATTTT. Protein: CASSTGQNTQYF.

CDR3 nucleotide sequence: TGTGCCAGCAGTTCGACAGGGTACGGCACTGAAGCTTTCTTT. Amino acids: CASSSTGYGTEAFF. The V and J genes are TRBV28 and TRBJ1-1; 7 bases fit TRBD1. After removal of 4 bases from V and 4 bases from J, the junction contained 6 bases not matched to a gene. This CDR3 spans 14 amino acids. Germline V gene lookup returns CDR1 MDHEN and CDR2 SYDVKM.